Listed below are T cell receptor beta chains from one sample, sequenced in a study of tumor-infiltrating lymphocytes in localized non-small cell lung cancer. Produced via immunoSEQ multiplex PCR; TCRdb's table is partial and in-frame only. The profile shows some 30,000 clones, approximately 85% of them singletons. Sequenced material: lung tumor tissue. The receptors originated from a human donor with non-small cell lung cancer. Each CDR3 is given with its conserved first and last residue. Fields, in order: CDR3 length, V gene, D gene, clone size, J gene, CDR3 DNA, CDR3 protein. D genes are given only for firm matches. Part of the rows lack a size; the others show once, few, many or a class for expanded clones.

18,TRBV7-2,TRBD2,few,TRBJ2-2,TGTGCCAGCAGCCCACGGATGGTCCTAGCGGAGAACACCGGGGAGCTGTTTTTT,CASSPRMVLAENTGELFF
12,TRBV7-4,-,-,TRBJ1-6,TGTGCCAGCAGCCCTTATAATTCACCCCTCCACTTT,CASSPYNSPLHF
14,TRBV28,-,-,TRBJ1-2,TGTGCCAGCAGTTTAAGGGTTGAGGTAGGGGGCTACACCTTC,CASSLRVEVGGYTF
13,TRBV29-1,-,-,TRBJ2-6,TGCAGCGTTAGTTACTCTGGGGCCAACGTCCTGACTTTC,CSVSYSGANVLTF
14,TRBV9,TRBD1,-,TRBJ1-2,TGTGCCAGCAGCGTAGGGACAGGTATCATGGGCTACACCTTC,CASSVGTGIMGYTF
13,TRBV25-1,-,-,TRBJ1-1,TGTGCCAGCAGTGAGGGAGGGGCCACTGAAGCTTTCTTT,CASSEGGATEAFF
16,TRBV4-2,-,-,TRBJ1-5,TGTGCCAGCAGCCAAGGCGGAATCCTTAGCGATCAGCCCCAGCATTTT,CASSQGGILSDQPQHF
14,TRBV10-3,TRBD1,-,TRBJ1-5,TGTGCCATCAGTGCGACAGGGCGGGATCAGCCCCAGCATTTT,CAISATGRDQPQHF
14,TRBV28,-,-,TRBJ2-7,TGTGCCAGCAGTTTATCGACAGGTGCCTACGAGCAGTACTTC,CASSLSTGAYEQYF
15,TRBV18,-,-,TRBJ2-7,TGTGCCAGCTCACCCGGCCGGCCTCCCGACTTCGAGCAGTACTTC,CASSPGRPPDFEQYF
12,TRBV10-3,TRBD1,few,TRBJ1-1,TGTGCCATCAGTCCGACAGGGCCAACAGCTTTCTTT,CAISPTGPTAFF
18,TRBV4-3,TRBD1,-,TRBJ1-4,TGCGCCAGCAGCCAGGGACAGGGGGGGTCGTTATCAACCGAAAAACTGTTTTTT,CASSQGQGGSLSTEKLFF
13,TRBV2,-,-,TRBJ1-2,TGTGCCAGCAGTGTTCAGGGGAACTATGGCTACACCTTC,CASSVQGNYGYTF
16,TRBV11-1,TRBD2,-,TRBJ2-2,TGTGCCAGCAGCTTAGCAGCGGGGGGGTTCGCCGGGGAGCTGTTTTTT,CASSLAAGGFAGELFF
15,TRBV9,-,few,TRBJ2-6,TGTGCCAGCAGCGTAGGACAATCTGGGGCCAACGTCCTGACTTTC,CASSVGQSGANVLTF
15,TRBV7-2,TRBD1,-,TRBJ1-1,TGTGCCAGCAGCACAATACAGGGGGCTCGCACTGAAGCTTTCTTT,CASSTIQGARTEAFF
13,TRBV7-2,-,-,TRBJ1-4,TGTGCCAGCAGCTTAGGGGTCCCGGAAAAACTGTTTTTT,CASSLGVPEKLFF
14,TRBV4-1,-,-,TRBJ2-5,TGCGCCAGCAGCCAAGTCAGGGTTGGAGAGACCCAGTACTTC,CASSQVRVGETQYF
15,TRBV14,-,-,TRBJ1-4,TGTGCCAGCAGCCCTGGCACATGGGGCACCGAAAAACTGTTTTTT,CASSPGTWGTEKLFF
15,TRBV6-6,TRBD1,-,TRBJ1-1,TGTGCCAGCAGATTGCCAGGGGGCCCGAACACTGAAGCTTTCTTT,CASRLPGGPNTEAFF
15,TRBV2,TRBD2,-,TRBJ2-5,TGTGCCAGCAGGCCTCTGCGGGGGTACCAAGAGACCCAGTACTTC,CASRPLRGYQETQYF
17,TRBV9,-,once,TRBJ1-6,TGTGCCAGCAGCGTCCAACCTGGAGGACAGTATAATTCACCCCTCCACTTT,CASSVQPGGQYNSPLHF
15,TRBV5-4,-,-,TRBJ2-7,TGTGCCAGCAGCGCGGATTCACAGACGGGAATCGAGCAGTACTTC,CASSADSQTGIEQYF
15,TRBV7-2,-,-,TRBJ1-5,TGTGCCAGCAGCGCATACCAGGGTGGCAATCAGCCCCAGCATTTT,CASSAYQGGNQPQHF
14,TRBV4-1,-,-,TRBJ2-1,TGCGCCAGCAGCCAAGAGGGACTGACAGTTGGGCAGTTCTTC,CASSQEGLTVGQFF
14,TRBV30,TRBD2,-,TRBJ2-1,TGTGCCTCACCCGTAGGTGGCGTGAGCGGGGGGGTTCTCTTC,CASPVGGVSGGVLF
15,TRBV5-1,-,-,TRBJ1-5,TGCGCCAGCAGCTTGGACCAGGGTGCGAATCAGCCCCAGCATTTT,CASSLDQGANQPQHF
16,TRBV6-5,-,-,TRBJ1-3,TGTGCCAGCAGTTTGACGTGGGAGAGCTCTGGAAACACCATATATTTT,CASSLTWESSGNTIYF
15,TRBV9,-,few,TRBJ1-5,TGTGCCAGCAGCGTAGTAGGTGGAGGTAATCAGCCCCAGCATTTT,CASSVVGGGNQPQHF
18,TRBV4-3,TRBD2,-,TRBJ2-1,TGCGCCAGCAGCCAAGATCCCCCCGGGACTAGCGGATACAATGAGCAGTTCTTC,CASSQDPPGTSGYNEQFF
17,TRBV9,TRBD2,-,TRBJ2-5,TGTGCCAGCAGCGCGGGAACCCTACTAGCGGACCAAGAGACCCAGTACTTC,CASSAGTLLADQETQYF
16,TRBV5-1,TRBD1,-,TRBJ2-7,TGCGCCAGCAGCTACCTGACAGGGAGAGGGTCCTACGAGCAGTACTTC,CASSYLTGRGSYEQYF
13,TRBV5-1,-,-,TRBJ2-3,TGCGCCAGCAGCTTGGGTCCCGCGGATACGCAGTATTTT,CASSLGPADTQYF
16,TRBV7-2,-,-,TRBJ1-5,TGTGCCAGCAGCTTAGCTTCGGGGTTAAGCAATCAGCCCCAGCATTTT,CASSLASGLSNQPQHF
15,TRBV19,-,-,TRBJ1-1,TGTGCCAGTAGTATAGTGATTCGTCCGAGGACTGAAGCTTTCTTT,CASSIVIRPRTEAFF
14,TRBV15,-,-,TRBJ1-1,TGTGCCACCAGCAGAGATGGTAGGGACACTGAAGCTTTCTTT,CATSRDGRDTEAFF
14,TRBV4-1,-,-,TRBJ1-6,TGCGCCAGCAGCCACGTGGGGAGATATTCACCCCTCCACTTT,CASSHVGRYSPLHF
14,TRBV19,-,-,TRBJ1-2,TGTGCCAGTAGTATTCACACAGGGAACTATGGCTACACCTTC,CASSIHTGNYGYTF
13,TRBV7-9,-,-,TRBJ1-2,TGTGCCATCCAACCCAGGGAGGGTTTAGGCTACACCTTC,CAIQPREGLGYTF
18,TRBV14,TRBD1,-,TRBJ1-3,TGTGCCAGCAGCCAACCCACGGGGACAGGCCTCTCTGGAAACACCATATATTTT,CASSQPTGTGLSGNTIYF
13,TRBV28,TRBD2,-,TRBJ2-7,TGTGCCAGCAGGCTTGGACTAGCGAGCGAGCAGTACTTC,CASRLGLASEQYF
17,TRBV5-8,TRBD1,-,TRBJ1-2,TGTGCCAGCAGCCCCGGTGAAAGGGGGCTTCGGAACTATGGCTACACCTTC,CASSPGERGLRNYGYTF
15,TRBV7-6,-,-,TRBJ1-1,TGTGCCAGCAGCCCCTCTACTAGTACGGGTTCGGAAGCTTTCTTT,CASSPSTSTGSEAFF
14,TRBV4-3,-,-,TRBJ2-2,TGCGCCAGCAGCCAAGATGGAGGGGCCGGGGAGCTGTTTTTT,CASSQDGGAGELFF
14,TRBV18,TRBD1,few,TRBJ2-7,TGTGCCAGCTCACCGAGGACAGGGGAGTACGAGCAGTACTTC,CASSPRTGEYEQYF
14,TRBV9,-,-,TRBJ2-5,TGTGCCAGCAGCGTAGAAGCGAGTGCGGAGACCCAGTACTTC,CASSVEASAETQYF
15,TRBV4-2,TRBD1,few,TRBJ1-5,TGTGCCAGCAGCCAATCGGACAGGGAAAATCAGCCCCAGCATTTT,CASSQSDRENQPQHF
12,TRBV29-1,-,-,TRBJ1-2,TGCAGCGTCGGTACGCAGGCCTATGGCTACACCTTC,CSVGTQAYGYTF
14,TRBV5-1,-,-,TRBJ1-5,TGCGCCAGCAGCTTGGGTGGTAGCAATCAGCCCCAGCATTTT,CASSLGGSNQPQHF
14,TRBV5-1,-,-,TRBJ1-5,TGCGCCAGCAGCTTGGAATCCGGGAAGCAGCCCCAGCATTTT,CASSLESGKQPQHF
13,TRBV9,TRBD1,once,TRBJ2-7,TGTGCCAGCAGCGTCACAGGGGGCAGCGAGCAGTACTTC,CASSVTGGSEQYF
15,TRBV28,TRBD2,-,TRBJ2-7,TGTGCCAGCAGTTTTCTAGCGGGGGCGCACTACGAGCAGTACTTC,CASSFLAGAHYEQYF
14,TRBV7-9,-,once,TRBJ1-5,TGTGCCAGCAGCTTGGACATTAGCAATCAGCCCCAGCATTTT,CASSLDISNQPQHF
17,TRBV11-3,TRBD2,-,TRBJ2-3,TGTGCCAGCAGCTTAGATCGGGTAGCGGGGCTTACAGATACGCAGTATTTT,CASSLDRVAGLTDTQYF
12,TRBV7-2,-,-,TRBJ2-5,TGTGCCAGCAGCTTAAACGGGGAGACCCAGTACTTC,CASSLNGETQYF
15,TRBV4-2,-,once,TRBJ2-7,TGTGCCAGCAGCCGTACCGGGACTGGCTCCTACGAGCAGTACTTC,CASSRTGTGSYEQYF
14,TRBV7-8,-,-,TRBJ2-2,TGTGCCAGCCGACGGGGGCCGAACACCGGGGAGCTGTTTTTT,CASRRGPNTGELFF
15,TRBV7-2,TRBD1,-,TRBJ1-5,TGTGCCAGCAGCTTAGAGGGACAGTCGACTCGGCCCCAGCATTTT,CASSLEGQSTRPQHF
14,TRBV7-2,-,-,TRBJ1-1,TGTGCCAGCAGCTTAGCCACCGAGAACACTGAAGCTTTCTTT,CASSLATENTEAFF